The source of this T cell receptor (beta chain) is a study of blood T cell repertoires in COVID-19 (dated by TCRdb to the early 2020s). The study in broad terms: Collaborator samples came from the United States, Italy and Spain and covered acute and convalescent phases of COVID-19. The prospective study material was composed of cDNA or gDNA derived from T cells, B-cell-depleted T cells, or PBMCs. The dataset comprised deeply sampled blood TCRbeta repertoires from subjects exposed to, actively infected with, or recovered from COVID-19. The repertoires were released in a freely available public database meant as a resource for research on the immune response to SARS-CoV-2. The samples were drawn from two sources: the first 160 participants of the ongoing ImmuneRACE study, and 1,200 or so subjects contributed by 6 global collaborators. The sample metadata nearly always contained a de-identified subject ID, COVID-19 status, age in years and sex. Where HLA class I and class II types were available, the types were taken from metadata supplied by the sample provider, not from assay-based typing. Study-wide findings and limitations: The quantity of clinical and demographic metadata differed by source and by participant and was supplied without curation.

TCRbeta CDR3 regions were amplified from genomic DNA by means of the immunoSEQ Assay, a bias-controlled multiplex PCR. The source study handled its data this way. Within the assay, amplification of reference gene primers was used to estimate how many nucleated cells each sample contained. Sequence reads were collapsed and filtered to measure the absolute abundance of every unique TCRbeta CDR3 rearrangement. For each sample, productive Simpson clonality was calculated as the square root of Simpson's diversity index over productive rearrangements. TCRdb retrieved this table from immuneACCESS and kept in-frame rearrangements only. Not all clones are present; in checked studies, unresolved V genes account for under half, and no reason is known for the remainder. The DNA was the basis for D and trimming; V, J and clone size are from that table. Present in this sample are 110,000 to 150,000 clones, over 70% of which were seen just once. 35% to 55% of the sample goes to the ten largest clones.

The germline V gene (reference sequence) specifies SGHNT as CDR1 and YYREEE as CDR2. Trimming removed 4 bases from V and 3 bases from J; the gene matches leave 4 bases unexplained. The cysteine opens and the phenylalanine closes a CDR3 of 15 amino acids. The retained sequence is limited to the CDR3, 45 bases, with the frame set at the first base. Collaborating institutions collected whole blood in K2EDTA tubes following their own protocols. For TCRbeta analysis, collaborator samples were shipped as frozen whole blood, as isolated PBMCs, or as DNA extracted from either sample type. On this clone itself: Its antigen is unknown. No base qualities exist here, and no much larger clone lies one base off it.

The chain links TRBV5-4 with TRBJ2-3; TRBD2 matches 11 bases in the middle. Sequenced input: peripheral blood. This clonotype originated in a human donor in a cohort sampled during active COVID-19. The nucleotides are TGTGCCAGCAGCGCGACTAGCGGGGTAACAGATACGCAGTATTTT. Translated, it reads CASSATSGVTDTQYF.